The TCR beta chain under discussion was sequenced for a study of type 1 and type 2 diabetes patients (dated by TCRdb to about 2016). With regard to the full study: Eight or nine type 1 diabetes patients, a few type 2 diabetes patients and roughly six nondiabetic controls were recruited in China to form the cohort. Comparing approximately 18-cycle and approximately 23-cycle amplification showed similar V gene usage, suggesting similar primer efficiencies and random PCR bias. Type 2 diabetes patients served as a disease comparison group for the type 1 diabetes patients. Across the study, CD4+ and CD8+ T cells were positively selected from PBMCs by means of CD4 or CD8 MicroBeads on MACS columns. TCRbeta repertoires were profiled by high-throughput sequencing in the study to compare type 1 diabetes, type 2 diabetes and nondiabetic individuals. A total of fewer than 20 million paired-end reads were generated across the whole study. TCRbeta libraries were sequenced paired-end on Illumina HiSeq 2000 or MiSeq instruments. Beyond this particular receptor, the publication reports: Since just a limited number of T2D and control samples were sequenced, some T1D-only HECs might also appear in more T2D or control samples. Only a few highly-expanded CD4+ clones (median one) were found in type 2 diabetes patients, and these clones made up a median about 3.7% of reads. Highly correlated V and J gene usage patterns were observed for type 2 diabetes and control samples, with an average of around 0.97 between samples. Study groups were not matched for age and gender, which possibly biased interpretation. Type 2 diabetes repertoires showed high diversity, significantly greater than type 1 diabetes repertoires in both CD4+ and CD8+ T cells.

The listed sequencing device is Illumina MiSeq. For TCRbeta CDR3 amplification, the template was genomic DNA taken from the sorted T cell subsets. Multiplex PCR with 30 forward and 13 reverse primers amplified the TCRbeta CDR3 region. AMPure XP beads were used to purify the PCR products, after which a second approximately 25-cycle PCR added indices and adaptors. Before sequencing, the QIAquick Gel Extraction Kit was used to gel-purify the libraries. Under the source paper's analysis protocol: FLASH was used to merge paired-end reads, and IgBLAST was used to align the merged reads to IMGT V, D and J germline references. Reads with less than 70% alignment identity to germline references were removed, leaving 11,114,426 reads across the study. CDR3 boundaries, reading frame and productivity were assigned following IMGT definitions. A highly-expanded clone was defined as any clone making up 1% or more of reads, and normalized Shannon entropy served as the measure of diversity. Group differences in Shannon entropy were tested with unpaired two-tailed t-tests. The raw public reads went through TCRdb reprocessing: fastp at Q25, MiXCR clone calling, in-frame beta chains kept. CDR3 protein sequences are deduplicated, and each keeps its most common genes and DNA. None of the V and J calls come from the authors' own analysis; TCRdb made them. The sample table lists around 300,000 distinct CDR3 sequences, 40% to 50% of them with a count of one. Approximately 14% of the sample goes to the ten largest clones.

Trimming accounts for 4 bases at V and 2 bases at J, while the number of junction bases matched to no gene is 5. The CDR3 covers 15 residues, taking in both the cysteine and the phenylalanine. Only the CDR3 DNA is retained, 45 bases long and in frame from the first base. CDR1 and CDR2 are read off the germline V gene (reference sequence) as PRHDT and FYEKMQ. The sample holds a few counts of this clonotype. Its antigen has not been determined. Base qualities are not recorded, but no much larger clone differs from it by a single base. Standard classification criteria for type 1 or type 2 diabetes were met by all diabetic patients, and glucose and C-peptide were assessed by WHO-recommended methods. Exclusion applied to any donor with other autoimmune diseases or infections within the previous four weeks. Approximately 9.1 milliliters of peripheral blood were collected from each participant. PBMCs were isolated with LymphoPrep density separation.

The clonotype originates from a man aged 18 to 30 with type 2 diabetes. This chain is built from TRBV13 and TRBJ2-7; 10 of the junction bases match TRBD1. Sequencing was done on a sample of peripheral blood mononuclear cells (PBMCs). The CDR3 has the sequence CASSSGTGAAYEQYF. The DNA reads TGTGCCAGCAGCTCCGGGACAGGGGCCGCCTACGAGCAGTACTTC.